The T cell receptor beta chain described here comes from a study of monozygotic twins with inflammatory bowel disease (dated by TCRdb to 2018 to 2020). General notes on the study: A total of approximately 28 monozygotic twin pairs were included in the full study, comprising nine German pairs (four IBD-concordant, five IBD-discordant) and 19 IBD-discordant Danish pairs. Disease-associated traits were sought mainly through comparisons between IBD patients and their genetically identical healthy co-twins within discordant pairs. Each individual had, on average, about 151 000 unique TCRalpha sequences and 181 000 unique TCRbeta sequences available for analysis.

What the research found in general, with its limitations: Because patients received different immunosuppressive treatments, the repertoires may have picked up extra background noise and variability between individuals. Compared with healthy twins, IBD patients shared fewer clonotypes with other individuals, and the difference was most pronounced in patients with signs of disease activity. A decrease in TCRbeta repertoire diversity, as measured by inverse Simpson index, was observed in IBD patients compared with their healthy co-twins. Concordant and discordant twins showed no difference in repertoire similarity, possibly because of limited statistical power. No single strong signal or clonotype linked to IBD turned up in the results, so the idea that one exists was not supported. Different T cell subtypes could not be distinguished in the analysis.

Comment on this clonotype: No cognate antigen has been identified for it.

From each donor, an approximately 2.5 ml peripheral blood sample was drawn into PAXgene tubes and stored at -80 degrees C. Total RNA was isolated from whole blood with the PAXgene blood miRNA kit on an automated QIAcube, without T cell sorting. Peripheral blood from monozygotic twin pairs, either concordant or discordant for inflammatory bowel disease, underwent deep TCRalpha and TCRbeta repertoire profiling that used unique molecular barcoding. Smoking habits were recorded for all twin pairs, with individuals classified as current, former or never smokers. The method was 5' RACE. Preparation of each TCR library used around 3.5 ug of total RNA. cDNA was synthesized with SMARTScribe reverse transcriptase in eight separate reactions per sample. Unique molecular identifiers containing a 6-nucleotide sample barcode were introduced through template switching during cDNA synthesis. TCRalpha and TCRbeta cDNA was amplified in two nested PCRs of roughly 16 and 10 cycles, and bead purification was carried out after each PCR. Before amplification, the cDNA was treated with uracil DNA-glycosylase and purified using the QIAquick PCR purification kit. The second PCR was the step at which Illumina TruSeq-compatible adapters and sample-specific barcodes were added. TapeStation and Qubit were used to check library quality and concentration, and roughly 4.8 ng of each library went into the pool. Sequencing of pooled libraries was carried out on an Illumina HiSeq2500 single-index Rapid Run using 2 x 100 bp reads and custom sequencing primers. The published analysis was carried out like this. MiGEC version 1.2.6 was used for UMI-based consensus assembly to correct PCR and sequencing errors. MiXCR version 2.1.1 was used for V(D)J alignment, clonotype assembly and CDR3 extraction. To normalise gene usage, clonotype sharing and MAIT/NKT TCR abundance, the top 1000, 10 000 and 20 000 clonotypes in each sample were analysed. Diversity was computed as the inverse Simpson index with the vegan R package after downsampling to 27 000 UMIs. Paired Mann-Whitney U tests on discordant twin pairs were used, with Benjamini-Hochberg multiple-testing correction. TCRdb reprocessed the reads and provides one entry for every CDR3 protein sequence; no DNA is given. The V and J calls reflect TCRdb's pipeline rather than the authors' work. This sample's table has entries for 150,000 to 200,000 distinct CDR3 sequences. Less than 8% of the sample goes to the ten largest clones.

From the germline V gene (reference sequence), CDR1 is GTSNPN and CDR2 is SVGIG. The CDR3 starts with the cysteine, ends with the phenylalanine, and has 12 residues. The entry carries no DNA sequence. In this chain, TRBV30 is recombined with TRBJ1-2; with no DNA, the TCRdb D assignment of TRBD1 cannot be verified. The TCR was taken from a human donor with ulcerative colitis or Crohn's disease, or a healthy co-twin of an affected twin (not recorded which). The sample was blood. The CDR3 region: CAWSTRDYGYTF. The entire variable domain, with the stretches around the CDR3 drawn from the reference TRBV30 and TRBJ1-2 proteins, is SQTIHQWPATLVQPVGSPLSLECTVEGTSNPNLYWYRQAAGRGLQLLFYSVGIGQISSEVPQNLSASRPQDRQFILSSKKLLLSDSGFYLCAWSTRDYGYTFGSGTRLTVV.